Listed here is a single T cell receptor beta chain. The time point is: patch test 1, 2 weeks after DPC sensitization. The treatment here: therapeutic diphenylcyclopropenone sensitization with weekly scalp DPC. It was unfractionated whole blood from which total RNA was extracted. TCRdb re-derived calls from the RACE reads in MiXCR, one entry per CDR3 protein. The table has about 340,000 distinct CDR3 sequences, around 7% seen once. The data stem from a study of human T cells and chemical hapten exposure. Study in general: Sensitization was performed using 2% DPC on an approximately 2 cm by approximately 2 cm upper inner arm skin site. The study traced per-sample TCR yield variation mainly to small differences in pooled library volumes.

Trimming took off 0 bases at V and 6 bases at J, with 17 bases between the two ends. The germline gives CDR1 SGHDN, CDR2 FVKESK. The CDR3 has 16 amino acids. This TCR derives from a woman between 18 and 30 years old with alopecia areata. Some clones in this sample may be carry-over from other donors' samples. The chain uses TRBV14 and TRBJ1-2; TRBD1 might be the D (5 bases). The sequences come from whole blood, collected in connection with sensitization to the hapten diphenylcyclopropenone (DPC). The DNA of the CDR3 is TGTGCCAGCAGCCAAGATCGGGGCCATCCCCTCCATGGCTACACCTTC. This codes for CASSQDRGHPLHGYTF.